The 12 T cell receptor beta chains below come from one sample, sequenced in a study of CD8 T cells in ankylosing spondylitis (dated by TCRdb to about 2017). Summary of the overall study and its limitations: A TCR beta motif made up of about eight highly homologous amino acid variants appeared to be characteristic of blood from ankylosing spondylitis patients.

Libraries were prepared through 5' RACE. Instrument on record: Illumina HiSeq 2500. The raw public reads went through TCRdb reprocessing: fastp at Q25, MiXCR clone calling, in-frame beta chains kept. A single entry per CDR3 protein holds the most common genes and DNA from its merged rows. For this sample the table gives about 210,000 distinct CDR3 sequences, of which about 6.7% were detected only once. The top ten constitute approximately 15% of the sample. No antigen has been identified for these receptors. The sequencing input was blood, either unsorted or a sorted T cell fraction (not recorded which). Receptors originate from a male donor with ankylosing spondylitis.

This clonotype turned up a few times. This sequence joins TRBV7-9 and TRBJ2-7, with a weak D call TRBD2 (6 bases). Germline-derived CDR1 and CDR2 are SEHNR and FQNEAQ (reference sequence). CDR3 length: 16 amino acids. V dropped 5 bases and J dropped 3 bases, with 20 bases sitting between them. This chain's CDR3 is CASSPVGRGGSYEQYF. For the CDR3, the DNA is TGTGCCAGCAGCCCGGTGGGGCGGGGAGGCAGCTACGAGCAGTACTTC.

V gene TRBV19 combines with J gene TRBJ2-1; the D is unclear. The V gene lost 1 base and the J gene lost 3 bases, with 7 bases spanning the gap. Per the germline V gene, CDR1 is LNHDA and CDR2 is SQIVND (reference sequence). CDR3 length equals 14 residues. Here the CDR3 reads CASSIGRYYNEQFF. CDR3 nucleotides: TGTGCCAGTAGTATAGGCCGGTACTACAATGAGCAGTTCTTC. The whole variable domain, remainder taken from reference TRBV19 and TRBJ2-1, is DGGITQSPKYLFRKEGQNVTLSCEQNLNHDAMYWYRQDPGQGLRLIYYSQIVNDFQKGDIAEGYSVSREKKESFPLTVTSAQKNPTAFYLCASSIGRYYNEQFFGPGTRLTVL.

The table lists this clonotype with many counts. The genes are TRBV10-3 and TRBJ2-7; no clear D gene. The CDR3 loop spans 14 amino acids. Trimming pared 3 bases from V and 2 bases from J, leaving 11 bases between. From germline, CDR1 is ENHRY and CDR2 SYGVKD. DNA for the CDR3: TGTGCCATCAGTGACGAGGACCTCACCTACGAGCAGTACTTC. Protein: CAISDEDLTYEQYF.

V and J are TRBV6-1 and TRBJ1-1; D is perhaps TRBD1 (6 bases). The CDR3 sequence is 18 residues long. V was pared by 5 bases and J by 10 bases, with 32 bases between. The germline gives CDR1 MNHNS, CDR2 SASEGT. The CDR3 here is CASSKFSSGTPSVVGAFF. DNA of the CDR3: TGTGCCAGCAGTAAGTTTTCGTCCGGGACACCTTCGGTGGTGGGAGCTTTCTTT.

This clonotype was observed a few times. The rearrangement links TRBV7-9 to TRBJ2-1; D remains ambiguous. V lost 5 bases to trimming and J lost 2 bases, with 16 bases between them. CDR1 SEHNR and CDR2 FQNEAQ come from the germline V gene (reference sequence). The CDR3 has 16 residues. CDR3 DNA: TGTGCCAGCAGCCCTCACAAGAACTACGCCTACAATGAGCAGTTCTTC. Residues: CASSPHKNYAYNEQFF.

This clonotype was recorded many times. The V gene is TRBV28, the J gene TRBJ2-7, with TRBD2 matching over 12 bases. Looked up from germline, CDR1 is MDHEN and CDR2 is SYDVKM. Trimming took 5 bases from V and 7 from J; bases not matched to a gene: 9. This CDR3 region has 15 residues. The CDR3 region has the DNA TGTGCCAGCAGTCCCCGACTAGCGGGGGCCTGGGAGCAGTACTTC. Its protein is CASSPRLAGAWEQYF.

This chain connects TRBV5-1 to TRBJ2-1; 10 nucleotides align to TRBD2. After removal of 4 bases from V and 6 bases from J, the junction contained 13 bases not matched to a gene. The CDR3 is 17 residues long. The V gene's germline CDR1 is SGHRS and CDR2 YFSETQ. This chain's CDR3 is CASSPGGAGGSANEQFF. Here the CDR3 DNA reads TGCGCCAGCAGCCCCGGAGGAGCGGGAGGGTCTGCCAATGAGCAGTTCTTC.

This clonotype was seen repeatedly, ten times or more. V gene TRBV27 combines with J gene TRBJ1-1; 7 bases agree with TRBD1. Looked up from germline, CDR1 is MNHEY and CDR2 is SMNVEV (reference sequence). Trimming took 6 bases from V and 0 from J; bases not matched to a gene: 4. There are 14 residues in the CDR3. CDR3 loop: CASSRGVMNTEAFF. CDR3 in DNA: TGTGCCAGCAGCAGGGGGGTAATGAACACTGAAGCTTTCTTT.

This chain links TRBV5-6 with TRBJ1-1, with D perhaps TRBD1 (6 bases). The CDR3 is 15 amino acids. Germline CDR1 reads SGHDT; CDR2 reads YYEEEE. V lost 4 bases and J 0 bases, leaving 13 bases between the germline ends. CDR3 sequence reads: CASSHRDNMNTEAFF. For the CDR3, the DNA is TGTGCCAGCAGCCACCGGGACAACATGAACACTGAAGCTTTCTTT.

This clonotype was found many times. The chain combines TRBV5-1 with TRBJ2-2, with D maybe TRBD2 (7 bases). This CDR3 is built from 18 residues. CDR1 and CDR2 (germline): SGHRS, YFSETQ. The V end was cut by 6 bases, the J end by 4 bases, with 25 bases between. The DNA of the CDR3 is TGCGCCAGCATGCCCCCCGCTGTTGGAGGGGGGGCCACCGGGGAGCTGTTTTTT. It specifies CASMPPAVGGGATGELFF.

This clonotype was recorded at least ten times. This chain uses TRBV7-9 with TRBJ1-2; D is uncertain. Germline V lookup: CDR1 SEHNR, CDR2 FQNEAQ (reference sequence). CDR3 length: 14 residues. The V and J ends lost 8 bases and 4 bases respectively, with 17 bases between them. The CDR3 sequence: CASLRADLPYGYTF. As DNA, the CDR3 is TGTGCCAGCCTACGCGCGGACCTCCCCTATGGCTACACCTTC. The entire variable domain, with the rest obtained from reference TRBV7-9 and TRBJ1-2, is as follows: DTGVSQNPRHKITKRGQNVTFRCDPISEHNRLYWYRQTLGQGPEFLTYFQNEAQLEKSRLLSDRFSAERPKGSFSTLEIQRTEQGDSAMYLCASLRADLPYGYTFGSGTRLTVV.

This clonotype was recorded many times. CDR3 sequence (DNA): TGTGCCAGCAGCTTGGAGGGAGAAAAACTGTTTTTT. This translates into CASSLEGEKLFF. The chain uses TRBV7-9 and TRBJ1-4, with D unclear. Trimming took 3 bases from V and 8 from J, leaving 7 bases between them. Germline CDR1 reads SEHNR; CDR2 reads FQNEAQ (reference sequence). The CDR3 has 12 residues.